The 32 T cell receptor beta chains reported below all come from one sample, sequenced in a study of blood T cell repertoires in COVID-19. TCRdb's table, derived via immunoSEQ multiplex PCR, lists solely in-frame clones and lacks some. The table has around 280,000 clones, about 85% seen once. Sequencing input: peripheral blood. These TCRs come from a woman aged 50 to 60 who had recovered from COVID-19.

CDR3 in amino acids: CASSPGRFGYTF. For the CDR3, the DNA is TGTGCCAGCTCGCCGGGGAGATTTGGCTACACCTTC. V usage is TRBV6-5 and J usage is TRBJ1-2; D is uncertain. The V gene lost 8 bases and the J gene lost 7 bases, with 14 bases spanning the gap. The germline gives CDR1 MNHEY, CDR2 SVGAGI. The CDR3 has 12 amino acids.

This clone was seen many times. The genes are TRBV28 and TRBJ1-5; 8 bases align to TRBD1. After removal of 8 bases from V and 3 bases from J, the junction contained 6 bases not matched to a gene. The germline V gene encodes CDR1 MDHEN and CDR2 SYDVKM. The CDR3 runs 14 residues. The CDR3 coding sequence is TGTGCCAGCCGACAGGGGTTTTCCAATCAGCCCCAGCATTTT. Its protein product is CASRQGFSNQPQHF.

The chain links TRBV6-1 to TRBJ1-2; no reliable D call. The CDR3 is made up of 14 amino acids. V lost 1 base, J lost 8 bases, and 14 bases lay in between. CDR1 is MNHNS, CDR2 SASEGT, per germline. The CDR3 DNA reads as TGTGCCAGCAGTGAAGTGCACGGGGTTTACGGCTACACCTTC. It is translated as CASSEVHGVYGYTF.

The J gene is TRBJ1-1, the V gene TRBV2; possible D gene TRBD1, 5 bases. Germline CDR1 is SNHLY and CDR2 is FYNNEI. Trimming left V 3 bases short and J 6 bases short, with 14 bases between. The CDR3 spans 14 residues. The CDR3 region has the DNA TGTGCCAGCAGTGATTATGGGGACTGGTCTGAAGCTTTCTTT. Protein product: CASSDYGDWSEAFF.

The V call is TRBV27, the J call TRBJ2-7, with TRBD1 matching over 8 bases. The CDR3 totals 11 residues. Trimming took 10 bases from V and 6 from J; bases not matched to a gene: 5. CDR1 is MNHEY, CDR2 SMNVEV, per germline (reference sequence). CDR3 nucleotides: TGTGCCACCGGGACAGGTGGCGAGCAGTACTTC. Residues: CATGTGGEQYF.

The chain is built from TRBV27 and TRBJ2-7; D is possibly TRBD2 (6 bases). Germline CDR1 and CDR2: MNHEY and SMNVEV (reference sequence). The CDR3 is 15 amino acids. The V gene lost 6 bases and the J gene lost 1 base, with 16 bases spanning the gap. As DNA, the CDR3 is TGTGCCAGCAGACCTTCAGCGGGCCCTTCCTACGAGCAGTACTTC. Translated, it gives CASRPSAGPSYEQYF.

V gene TRBV7-8 combines with J gene TRBJ1-5; the D is unclear. Germline values: CDR1 SGHVS, CDR2 FQNEAQ. V was shortened by 5 bases and J by 4 bases, with 12 bases between the two germline ends. The CDR3 is made up of 14 amino acids. The CDR3, as DNA: TGTGCCAGCAGCCTACGGGTCGAGAATCAGCCCCAGCATTTT. Translation gives CASSLRVENQPQHF.

A single count supports this clone. The rearrangement links TRBV2 to TRBJ2-5; D perhaps matches TRBD2 (6 bases). CDR1 SNHLY and CDR2 FYNNEI come from the germline V gene. There are 16 residues in the CDR3. V lost 2 bases and J lost 5, with 18 bases in between. In DNA, the CDR3 is TGTGCCAGCAGTGAAATGTCGGTTGGGGGGAGGGAGACCCAGTACTTC. Residues: CASSEMSVGGRETQYF. Together with reference TRBV2 and TRBJ2-5, the CDR3 gives the full variable domain: EPEVTQTPSHQVTQMGQEVILRCVPISNHLYFYWYRQILGQKVEFLVSFYNNEISEKSEIFDDQFSVERPDGSNFTLKIRSTKLEDSAMYFCASSEMSVGGRETQYFGPGTRLLVL.

To note about this clone: The missing conserved phenylalanine or tryptophan at the end of this CDR3 makes a read error likely. The limits of the CDR3 on the DNA are not certain, so only TCRdb's listed CDR3 is given. The chain employs TRBV5-4 and TRBJ2-4; the table's D call, TRBD2, was not checked against the DNA. Germline V lookup: CDR1 SGHNT, CDR2 YYREEE (reference sequence). The CDR3 is 12 amino acids in total, end residues counted. The CDR3: CASSYNGGVQRV.

Only one count was recorded for this clone. The chain links TRBV7-9 to TRBJ1-2, with 10 bases aligning to TRBD1. CDR1 is SEHNR and CDR2 is FQNEAQ in the germline V gene (reference sequence). V gave up 5 bases and J gave up 4 bases; unmatched junction bases: 4. The CDR3 totals 14 residues. The CDR3 region has the DNA TGTGCCAGCAGCCCCGGGACAGGGGCCTATGGCTACACCTTC. Its protein is CASSPGTGAYGYTF. The variable domain in full, with the rest retrieved from reference TRBV7-9 and TRBJ1-2, is DTGVSQNPRHKITKRGQNVTFRCDPISEHNRLYWYRQTLGQGPEFLTYFQNEAQLEKSRLLSDRFSAERPKGSFSTLEIQRTEQGDSAMYLCASSPGTGAYGYTFGSGTRLTVV.

This chain joins TRBV19 and TRBJ1-1; TRBD1 matches 7 bases. After removal of 4 bases from V and 6 bases from J, the junction contained 8 bases not matched to a gene. CDR1 LNHDA and CDR2 SQIVND come from the germline V gene (reference sequence). The CDR3 consists of 14 residues. CDR3 sequence: CASSTGQVGAEAFF. The CDR3 nucleotides read TGTGCCAGTAGTACAGGACAGGTTGGGGCTGAAGCTTTCTTT.

This rearrangement joins TRBV7-2 to TRBJ1-2; D remains unclear. The germline CDR1 and CDR2 sequences are SGHTA and FQGNSA. With 3 bases removed from V and 5 bases from J, the gap between germline ends came to 16 bases. CDR3 size: 15 residues. The CDR3 DNA sequence: TGTGCCAGCAGCTTGCGGTCGGAGTTCGGATATGGCTACACCTTC. It translates to CASSLRSEFGYGYTF. Filled out from reference TRBV7-2 and TRBJ1-2, the complete variable domain reads GAGVSQSPSNKVTEKGKDVELRCDPISGHTALYWYRQSLGQGLEFLIYFQGNSAPDKSGLPSDRFSAERTGGSVSTLTIQRTQQEDSAVYLCASSLRSEFGYGYTFGSGTRLTVV.

V usage is TRBV5-1 and J usage is TRBJ2-7; tentative D call: TRBD2 (6 bases). V lost 4 bases and J lost 2, with 13 bases in between. Germline lookup yields CDR1 SGHRS and CDR2 YFSETQ. The CDR3 has 14 residues. The CDR3 region has the DNA TGCGCCAGCAGCCGGTCGACGGGGGCCTACGAGCAGTACTTC. The encoded protein is CASSRSTGAYEQYF.

The V gene is TRBV11-2, the J gene TRBJ1-2, with D uncertain. Germline V lookup: CDR1 SGHAT, CDR2 FQNNGV. Trimming stripped 3 bases from V and 2 bases from J, with 10 bases between. The CDR3 extends over 14 amino acids. CDR3 amino acids: CASSLTTRNYGYTF. The CDR3 DNA reads TGTGCCAGCAGCTTGACTACGAGAAACTATGGCTACACCTTC.

The chain employs TRBV18 and TRBJ1-1; maybe TRBD1 (6 bases). The CDR3 is 15 amino acids. Germline V gives CDR1 KGHSH, CDR2 LQKENI. V lost 3 bases and J 5 bases, leaving 16 bases between the germline ends. In DNA, the CDR3 is TGTGCCAGCTCACCTTCTAAACAGGGTGAAACTGAAGCTTTCTTT. Amino acids: CASSPSKQGETEAFF. The variable domain in full, with the rest retrieved from reference TRBV18 and TRBJ1-1, is NAGVMQNPRHLVRRRGQEARLRCSPMKGHSHVYWYRQLPEEGLKFMVYLQKENIIDESGMPKERFSAEFPKEGPSILRIQQVVRGDSAAYFCASSPSKQGETEAFFGQGTRLTVV.

The rearrangement uses TRBV9 and TRBJ1-2; TRBD1 agrees at 8 bases. The ends lost 3 bases at V and 6 bases at J; junction bases unmatched: 13. Germline CDR1 SGDLS, CDR2 YYNGEE. The CDR3 covers 16 residues. DNA for the CDR3: TGTGCCAGCAGCGCCGGACAGGGAGCGGGGCGGAATGGCTACACCTTC. It codes for CASSAGQGAGRNGYTF.

The rearrangement uses TRBV11-3 and TRBJ2-2; TRBD2 is a possible D gene (6 bases). The CDR3 totals 14 residues. Germline values: CDR1 SGHNT, CDR2 YENEEA. The V gene lost 5 bases and the J gene lost 4 bases, with 11 bases spanning the gap. The chain's CDR3 is CASSTTSFTGELFF. The CDR3 region has the DNA TGTGCCAGCAGCACGACTAGTTTCACCGGGGAGCTGTTTTTT.

The V gene is TRBV7-2, the J gene TRBJ2-2, with D maybe TRBD1 (5 bases). The CDR3 has 15 residues. The germline V gene encodes CDR1 SGHTA and CDR2 FQGNSA. The V end lost 1 base, the J end lost 5 bases, and 11 bases lay between the germline ends. The DNA for the CDR3 is TGTGCCAGCAGCTTAGAACCAGGGCGGACCGGGGAGCTGTTTTTT. Translated: CASSLEPGRTGELFF.

J is TRBJ1-2 and V is TRBV5-6; 8 nucleotides agree with TRBD1. Germline CDR1 and CDR2: SGHDT and YYEEEE. V was pared by 4 bases and J by 3 bases, with 5 bases of the junction left unmatched. The CDR3 has 14 amino acids. CDR3 amino acids: CASSPGGADYGYTF. CDR3 coding DNA: TGTGCCAGCAGCCCAGGGGGCGCCGACTATGGCTACACCTTC.

This chain uses TRBV28 with TRBJ2-1, with a possible D match to TRBD1 (5 bases). Deletions cut 6 bases from V and 7 bases from J, with 10 bases between. Germline lookup yields CDR1 MDHEN and CDR2 SYDVKM. CDR3 length: 12 residues. The CDR3 loop is CASSLRVNEQFF. DNA of the CDR3: TGTGCCAGCAGCCTCAGGGTGAATGAGCAGTTCTTC.

The chain recombines TRBV25-1 with TRBJ1-1, with 9 bases identical to TRBD1. The CDR3 is 12 amino acids. Trimming at V came to 7 bases and at J to 4 bases, leaving 1 base not matched to a gene. The V gene's germline CDR1 is MGHDK and CDR2 SYGVNS. CDR3 sequence reads: CASKTGGTEAFF. CDR3 nucleotides: TGTGCCAGCAAGACAGGGGGCACTGAAGCTTTCTTT.

The DNA for the CDR3 is TGTGCCAGTAGTGTACCAGCGGGAGCTAGAGATACGCAGTATTTT. Protein: CASSVPAGARDTQYF. J is TRBJ2-3 and V is TRBV19, with TRBD2 matching over 8 bases. CDR1 LNHDA and CDR2 SQIVND come from the germline V gene (reference sequence). This CDR3 contains 15 residues. The trim removed 5 bases at V and 5 bases at J, leaving 9 bases unmatched.

The chain recombines TRBV30 with TRBJ2-2, with TRBD2 matching 8 bases. Germline V gene data show CDR1 as GTSNPN and CDR2 as SVGIG (reference sequence). With V trimmed by 1 base and J by 3 bases, 7 bases remained unmatched. The CDR3 has 16 amino acids. In nucleotides, the CDR3 is TGTGCCTGGAGTGCGACTAGCGCACGGTACACCGGGGAGCTGTTTTTT. It specifies CAWSATSARYTGELFF.

The chain couples TRBV7-8 to TRBJ2-5; 15 bases are a match to TRBD2. The CDR3 loop spans 18 amino acids. Germline V lookup: CDR1 SGHVS, CDR2 FQNEAQ. V was pared by 6 bases and J by 2 bases, with 10 bases of the junction left unmatched. The CDR3 coding sequence is TGTGCCAGCAGGGAGGGACTAGCGGGGGGCTACGAGCAAGAGACCCAGTACTTC. Translated, it gives CASREGLAGGYEQETQYF.

V usage is TRBV19 and J usage is TRBJ1-1, with 12 bases that match TRBD1. The CDR3 has 15 residues. The germline gives CDR1 LNHDA, CDR2 SQIVND (reference sequence). V shed 7 bases, J shed 6 bases, and the junction held 9 bases outside the gene matches. The CDR3 coding sequence is TGTGCCAGTATGGGGGGACAGGGGGCGGGAGCTGAAGCTTTCTTT. Encoded protein: CASMGGQGAGAEAFF.

The DNA for the CDR3 is TGCGCCAGCAGCCAAGAAGTGAGCTCCTACAATGAGCAGTTCTTC. It is translated as CASSQEVSSYNEQFF. This chain connects TRBV4-3 to TRBJ2-1; D remains ambiguous. The V gene lost 0 bases and the J gene lost 0 bases, with 6 bases spanning the gap. The CDR3 contains 15 residues. Germline CDR1 LGHNA, CDR2 YSLEER.

This rearrangement joins TRBV5-1 to TRBJ2-3; 9 nucleotides align to TRBD1. The germline CDR1 and CDR2 sequences are SGHRS and YFSETQ. The CDR3 sequence is 16 residues long. The J segment lost 7 bases and the V segment lost 0 bases, leaving 9 bases of the junction unmatched. The CDR3 is CASSLARTGVRYTQYF. The CDR3 DNA sequence: TGCGCCAGCAGCTTGGCCCGGACAGGGGTGAGGTATACGCAGTATTTT.

V usage is TRBV9 and J usage is TRBJ1-5; maybe TRBD1 (6 bases). The CDR3 consists of 17 residues. With 3 bases removed from V and 4 bases from J, the gap between germline ends came to 20 bases. Germline lookup yields CDR1 SGDLS and CDR2 YYNGEE. CDR3 residues: CASSGGPGAGWNQPQHF. As DNA, the CDR3 is TGTGCCAGCAGCGGAGGCCCAGGGGCAGGGTGGAATCAGCCCCAGCATTTT. The variable domain in full, completed from reference TRBV9 and TRBJ1-5, reads DSGVTQTPKHLITATGQRVTLRCSPRSGDLSVYWYQQSLDQGLQFLIQYYNGEERAKGNILERFSAQQFPDLHSELNLSSLELGDSALYFCASSGGPGAGWNQPQHFGDGTRLSIL.

The chain has TRBV28 and TRBJ1-1; D possibly corresponds to TRBD1 (6 bases). CDR1 is MDHEN and CDR2 is SYDVKM in the germline V gene. The CDR3 sequence is 14 residues long. Trimming stripped 5 bases from V and 1 base from J, with 11 bases between. CDR3 loop: CASSLLGANTEAFF. The DNA for the CDR3 is TGTGCCAGCAGTCTGTTGGGGGCGAACACTGAAGCTTTCTTT. The full variable domain, its missing parts supplied by reference TRBV28 and TRBJ1-1, is DVKVTQSSRYLVKRTGEKVFLECVQDMDHENMFWYRQDPGLGLRLIYFSYDVKMKEKGDIPEGYSVSREKKERFSLILESASTNQTSMYLCASSLLGANTEAFFGQGTRLTVV.

This sequence joins TRBV6-5 and TRBJ2-2; 9 bases line up with TRBD1. V lost 6 bases and J lost 7; bases outside the gene matches: 6. The germline V gene encodes CDR1 MNHEY and CDR2 SVGAGI. This CDR3 region has 14 residues. The CDR3 coding sequence is TGTGCCAGCAGCCCGACAGGGGGAGTCGGGGAGCTGTTTTTT. This sequence encodes CASSPTGGVGELFF.

J is TRBJ1-2 and V is TRBV6-5; 8 bases map to TRBD1. Germline CDR1 is MNHEY and CDR2 is SVGAGI. There are 14 residues in the CDR3. Trimming took 6 bases from V and 8 from J; bases not matched to a gene: 11. The CDR3 spells CASSDTGGVWGYTF. DNA for the CDR3: TGTGCCAGCAGCGATACAGGGGGGGTGTGGGGCTACACCTTC.

V is TRBV7-2 and J is TRBJ1-1; D remains ambiguous. The CDR3 extends over 17 amino acids. From germline, CDR1 is SGHTA and CDR2 FQGNSA. Trimming removed 5 bases from V and 1 base from J, with 20 bases in between. CDR3 sequence reads: CASSIRLASLSNTEAFF. As DNA, the CDR3 is TGTGCCAGCAGCATTCGCTTAGCGAGTCTGTCGAACACTGAAGCTTTCTTT.